This TCR beta chain originates from a study of PD-L1 blockade in urothelial cancer. Study-level background: In the mid-2010s, patients got going on atezolizumab, taking 1,200 mg intravenously every 3 weeks. Anywhere from 0 to 3 prior chemotherapy regimens had been received by patients. Researchers looked at the blood 3 weeks (second dose) and 6 weeks after treatment began.

The time point: peripheral blood 6 weeks after treatment start. Urothelial carcinoma, locally advanced or metastatic, affected the patients. This clone was seen once. Sequencing was performed with immunoSEQ multiplex PCR; in TCRdb, only in-frame clones are kept and a portion is missing. The table records some 110,000 clones, around 89% of them present only once. The sequence derives from a man in his 60s with urothelial cancer. Specimen: PBMCs, collected around atezolizumab (anti-PD-L1) treatment.

CDR3 sequence: CASSLTSAQETQYF. The CDR3, as DNA: TGCGCCAGCAGCTTGACTAGCGCGCAAGAGACCCAGTACTTC. J is TRBJ2-5 and V is TRBV5-1, with 7 bases matching TRBD2. Losses at the gene ends were 1 base for V and 2 bases for J; bases not matched to a gene: 2. CDR1 and CDR2 from the germline V gene are SGHRS and YFSETQ. CDR3 length: 14 amino acids.